The 21 T cell receptor beta chains below come from one sample, sequenced in a study of blood T cell repertoires in COVID-19. Data came from immunoSEQ multiplex PCR; TCRdb stores just in-frame clones and leaves some out. The profile shows 150,000 to 200,000 clones, about 88% of them singletons. The sequencing input was peripheral blood. These TCRs come from an elderly woman with acute or convalescent COVID-19.

The chain links TRBV4-1 to TRBJ1-1, with no clear D. The CDR3 runs 13 residues. The V gene lost 6 bases and the J gene lost 2 bases, with 10 bases spanning the gap. Germline V gives CDR1 MGHRA, CDR2 YSYEKL. The CDR3 nucleotides are TGCGCCAGCAGACGGACTGGAAACACTGAAGCTTTCTTT. Translation: CASRRTGNTEAFF.

This chain uses TRBV7-2 with TRBJ2-7; 10 bases are a match to TRBD2. With 1 base clipped from V and 1 base from J, the junction kept 4 bases outside the gene matches. The CDR3 runs 16 residues. CDR1 is SGHTA and CDR2 is FQGNSA in the germline V gene. CDR3 loop: CASSLEAGLASYEQYF. In nucleotides, the CDR3 is TGTGCCAGCAGCTTAGAAGCGGGACTAGCGTCCTACGAGCAGTACTTC.

The CDR3 here is CASSVDITGANVLTF. DNA of the CDR3: TGTGCCAGCAGCGTAGACATAACCGGGGCCAACGTCCTGACTTTC. The chain couples TRBV2 to TRBJ2-6; D is uncertain. The germline gives CDR1 SNHLY, CDR2 FYNNEI. V lost 6 bases to trimming and J lost 4 bases, with 13 bases between them. CDR3 length: 15 residues.

The chain couples TRBV28 to TRBJ1-5; 7 positions match TRBD1. The CDR3 consists of 15 residues. V shed 5 bases and J 4 bases; nucleotides not matched to a gene: 8. The germline V gene encodes CDR1 MDHEN and CDR2 SYDVKM. This CDR3 reads CASSLRQGSNQPQHF. As DNA, the CDR3 is TGTGCCAGCAGTCTACGACAGGGAAGTAATCAGCCCCAGCATTTT.

The chain carries TRBV19 and TRBJ2-5; D uncertain. CDR3 size: 13 residues. Per germline, CDR1 LNHDA and CDR2 SQIVND (reference sequence). Trimming shortened V by 4 bases and J by 1 base, and 7 bases separated the two germline ends. CDR3 amino acids: CASSKAGQETQYF. As DNA, the CDR3 is TGTGCCAGTAGTAAGGCAGGCCAAGAGACCCAGTACTTC. The full variable domain, with the rest looked up from reference TRBV19 and TRBJ2-5, is DGGITQSPKYLFRKEGQNVTLSCEQNLNHDAMYWYRQDPGQGLRLIYYSQIVNDFQKGDIAEGYSVSREKKESFPLTVTSAQKNPTAFYLCASSKAGQETQYFGPGTRLLVL.

This clone was counted once. This sequence may be a read error, since a much larger clone differs from it by one base. This sequence joins TRBV13 and TRBJ1-1; D is ambiguous. The CDR3 sequence is 13 residues long. Germline CDR1 and CDR2: PRHDT and FYEKMQ (reference sequence). V shed 1 base and J shed 0 bases, with 3 bases lying between them. The DNA for the CDR3 is TGTGCCAGCAGCTTAGCAGTGAACACTGAAGCTTTCTTT. Amino acids: CASSLAVNTEAFF.

The genes are TRBV11-2 and TRBJ2-1; TRBD1 matches 9 bases. V shed 4 bases and J 6 bases; nucleotides not matched to a gene: 10. From germline, CDR1 is SGHAT and CDR2 FQNNGV. The CDR3 is 16 amino acids. CDR3 amino acids: CASSSTGGAFGNEQFF. In DNA form, the CDR3 reads TGTGCCAGCAGCTCCACAGGGGGCGCGTTCGGCAATGAGCAGTTCTTC.

This clone has a count of ten or more. J is TRBJ1-2 and V is TRBV6-4, with a weak D call TRBD1 (6 bases). Germline V CDR1 and CDR2: MRHNA, SNTAGT. Trimming cost V 5 bases and J 6 bases, with 22 bases left between them. This CDR3 has 16 residues. The CDR3 here is CASSTRSGVLKDGYTF. The CDR3 coding sequence is TGTGCCAGCAGTACCCGTTCAGGGGTGCTTAAAGATGGCTACACCTTC.

The rearrangement uses TRBV4-2 and TRBJ1-3, with TRBD1 as a possible D gene (6 bases). V was cut by 1 base and J by 1 base, with 14 bases left in between. Germline CDR1 LGHNA, CDR2 YNFKEQ. This CDR3 has 17 amino acids. The CDR3 is CASSQAVQGQSGNTIYF. As DNA, the CDR3 is TGTGCCAGCAGCCAAGCCGTCCAGGGGCAGTCTGGAAACACCATATATTTT.

This chain uses TRBV4-2 with TRBJ1-1; 9 bases agree with TRBD1. The trim removed 2 bases at V and 4 bases at J, leaving 8 bases unmatched. Germline V gene data show CDR1 as LGHNA and CDR2 as YNFKEQ. This CDR3 has 16 amino acids. The CDR3 region is CASSQPFTGGLTEAFF. The CDR3 nucleotides read TGTGCCAGCAGCCAACCCTTCACAGGGGGCCTCACTGAAGCTTTCTTT.

The chain recombines TRBV28 with TRBJ1-1; D might be TRBD1 (5 bases). This CDR3 is built from 11 residues. Germline V gene sequence: CDR1 MDHEN, CDR2 SYDVKM. V lost 7 bases and J lost 5, with 8 bases in between. This chain's CDR3 is CASNRGTEAFF. CDR3 bases: TGTGCCAGCAATAGGGGAACTGAAGCTTTCTTT.

The chain is built from TRBV19 and TRBJ1-2, with 9 bases aligning to TRBD1. Germline V lookup: CDR1 LNHDA, CDR2 SQIVND (reference sequence). There are 12 residues in the CDR3. V shed 4 bases and J 8 bases; nucleotides not matched to a gene: 2. The CDR3 bases are TGTGCCAGTAGTACCGGGACAGGGGGCTACACCTTC. Translating it yields CASSTGTGGYTF.

The rearrangement uses TRBV30 and TRBJ2-2; 11 positions match TRBD2. The CDR3 spans 19 residues. The V segment lost 3 bases and the J segment 3 bases; nucleotides outside the gene matches: 15. CDR1 is GTSNPN, CDR2 SVGIG, per germline (reference sequence). The CDR3 DNA follows: TGTGCCTGGAGCCAGACAGGGTTTTTACTAGCGGGAGACACCGGGGAGCTGTTTTTT. Translated: CAWSQTGFLLAGDTGELFF. The full variable domain, its missing parts supplied by reference TRBV30 and TRBJ2-2, is SQTIHQWPATLVQPVGSPLSLECTVEGTSNPNLYWYRQAAGRGLQLLFYSVGIGQISSEVPQNLSASRPQDRQFILSSKKLLLSDSGFYLCAWSQTGFLLAGDTGELFFGEGSRLTVL.

J is TRBJ1-4 and V is TRBV20-1; 7 nucleotides line up with TRBD1. CDR1 is DFQATT and CDR2 is SNEGSKA in the germline V gene (reference sequence). The CDR3 runs to 14 residues. Trimming took 3 bases from V and 8 from J; bases not matched to a gene: 9. The CDR3 nucleotides are TGCAGTGCTAGTACAGGGGCATCAGAAGAAAAACTGTTTTTT. This codes for CSASTGASEEKLFF.

The chain uses TRBV5-4 and TRBJ1-2, with 7 bases identical to TRBD1. There are 14 residues in the CDR3. Germline trimming cut 5 bases from V and 8 bases from J; bases unmatched to any gene: 12. Germline V lookup: CDR1 SGHNT, CDR2 YYREEE (reference sequence). The CDR3 reads CASRDGTAIRGYTF. Written as DNA, the CDR3 is TGTGCCAGCAGGGACGGGACAGCCATCCGGGGCTACACCTTC.

Of note for this clone: One base away lies a much larger clone, so this may be a sequencing read error. This sequence joins TRBV2 and TRBJ2-3; TRBD1 aligns across 7 bases. The germline V gene has CDR1 SNHLY and CDR2 FYNNEI. The CDR3 is 13 residues long. J was trimmed by 3 bases and V by 4 bases; bases with no gene match: 1. As DNA, the CDR3 is TGTGCCAGCAGTGGACAGGGTACAGATACGCAGTATTTT. This gives the protein CASSGQGTDTQYF.

The chain links TRBV6-1 to TRBJ1-1; 7 bases align to TRBD1. Germline assignment: CDR1 MNHNS and CDR2 SASEGT. With V trimmed by 0 bases and J by 8 bases, 6 bases remained unmatched. The CDR3 is 14 amino acids. The DNA for the CDR3 is TGTGCCAGCAGTGAAGCAGGACAGGTCGCGGAAGCTTTCTTT. It specifies CASSEAGQVAEAFF.

The chain carries TRBV7-2 and TRBJ2-1; 9 positions match TRBD2. The CDR3 runs 15 residues. CDR1 SGHTA and CDR2 FQGNSA come from the germline V gene. V lost 8 bases, J lost 2 bases, and 7 bases stayed unmatched. The DNA of the CDR3 is TGTGCCAGCGGACTCAGCGGGGGGCCCTACAATGAGCAGTTCTTC. This gives the protein CASGLSGGPYNEQFF.

The genes are TRBV10-3 and TRBJ1-2; D not resolved. The germline gives CDR1 ENHRY, CDR2 SYGVKD. The V gene lost 6 bases and the J gene lost 3 bases, with 8 bases spanning the gap. This CDR3 comprises 12 residues. The CDR3 protein is CAIRWRDYGYTF. For the CDR3, the DNA is TGTGCCATCAGGTGGCGGGACTATGGCTACACCTTC.

CDR3 DNA: TGTGCCAGCAGTTACTTGGCGGGGAGCACAGATACGCAGTATTTT. Translation gives CASSYLAGSTDTQYF. The gene calls are TRBV6-2 or TRBV6-3 and TRBJ2-3; TRBD2 is a possible D gene (6 bases). Germline-derived CDR1 and CDR2 are MNHEY and SVGEGT. The V end was cut by 1 base, the J end by 0 bases, with 8 bases between. The CDR3 consists of 15 residues.

V usage is TRBV4-1 and J usage is TRBJ2-2; TRBD1 matches at 9 bases. With 5 bases clipped from V and 4 bases from J, the junction kept 11 bases outside the gene matches. The germline CDR1 and CDR2 sequences are MGHRA and YSYEKL. The CDR3 length is 17 residues. In DNA, the CDR3 is TGCGCCAGCAGCTTGTCAGGGACAGGGAGCCGCACCGGGGAGCTGTTTTTT. Translation gives CASSLSGTGSRTGELFF.